These 25 T cell receptor beta chains were sequenced from one sample in a study of identical twins. MiXCR, run by TCRdb on the 5' RACE reads, gives a single entry per CDR3 protein. The sample comprises roughly 220,000 distinct CDR3 sequences, 5.5% to 7.5% of which are singletons, and roughly 15% rests with the top ten. A further study also used this sample, focusing on T cells expressing NK-cell markers.

The material sequenced was CD8+ T cells sorted from blood. These receptors originate from a young woman in good health.

The V gene is TRBV4-3, the J gene TRBJ2-3; either TRBD1 or TRBD2 may supply D (5 bases each). The CDR3 has 17 residues. The V end lost 4 bases, the J end lost 3 bases, and 20 bases lay between the germline ends. Germline V CDR1 and CDR2: LGHNA, YSLEER. The CDR3 here is CASSPNRGSLRTDTQYF. The CDR3 DNA is TGCGCCAGCAGCCCCAACCGGGGCTCGCTTAGGACAGATACGCAGTATTTT.

This clonotype showed up just a few times. The CDR3 region is CASSEAPAGVQETQYF. DNA of the CDR3: TGTGCCAGCAGTGAAGCGCCGGCGGGGGTACAAGAGACCCAGTACTTC. V is TRBV2 and J is TRBJ2-5; 7 bases line up with TRBD2. From germline, CDR1 is SNHLY and CDR2 FYNNEI. The CDR3 loop spans 16 amino acids. The ends lost 0 bases at V and 2 bases at J; junction bases unmatched: 6.

This clonotype was seen repeatedly, ten times or more. The chain has TRBV6-2 or TRBV6-3 and TRBJ2-1; D unresolved. Germline V gene data show CDR1 as MNHEY and CDR2 as SVGEGT. V lost 6 bases to trimming and J lost 0 bases, with 15 bases between them. The CDR3 totals 16 residues. The CDR3 reads CASSPFSDPSYNEQFF. The CDR3 region has the DNA TGTGCCAGCAGCCCATTCTCGGACCCCTCCTACAATGAGCAGTTCTTC.

This clonotype was observed many times. The chain employs TRBV7-2 and TRBJ2-1, with 7 bases identical to TRBD1. This CDR3 region has 12 residues. Germline V gene data show CDR1 as SGHTA and CDR2 as FQGNSA. Trimming at V came to 6 bases and at J to 9 bases, leaving 5 bases not matched to a gene. The CDR3 DNA sequence: TGTGCCAGCAGGCGGACAGGTGGTGAGCAGTTCTTC. It encodes CASRRTGGEQFF.

Note on this clonotype: A read error is possible here, since a much larger clone lies one base away. The chain uses TRBV6-2 or TRBV6-3 and TRBJ2-3; 8 bases agree with TRBD2. There are 16 residues in the CDR3. Germline loops: CDR1 MNHEY, CDR2 SVGEGT. CDR3 bases: TGTTCCAGCAGTTACTCTCATTCGAGCGGGAGTTGGACGCAGTATTTT. This encodes CSSSYSHSSGSWTQYF.

The rearrangement uses TRBV7-6 and TRBJ2-7, with 9 bases identical to TRBD2. CDR3 size: 18 residues. V dropped 5 bases and J dropped 2; count of bases not matched to a gene: 16. Germline values: CDR1 SGHVS, CDR2 FNYEAQ. CDR3 DNA: TGTGCCAGCAGCCTAGGGGCTAGCGGGGTCGACATAACCTACGAGCAGTACTTC. Translation: CASSLGASGVDITYEQYF.

This clonotype was recorded a few times. The gene calls are TRBV19 and TRBJ2-7; maybe TRBD2 (6 bases). The CDR3 runs to 13 residues. V dropped 4 bases and J dropped 3 bases, with 10 bases sitting between them. In germline, CDR1 is LNHDA, CDR2 SQIVND (reference sequence). The CDR3 protein is CASSTGVLYEQYF. Here the CDR3 DNA reads TGTGCCAGTAGTACGGGGGTGCTCTACGAGCAGTACTTC.

J is TRBJ1-1 and V is TRBV3-1; D perhaps matches TRBD1 (6 bases). V lost 5 bases and J 5 bases, leaving 15 bases between the germline ends. Per germline, CDR1 LGHDT and CDR2 YNNKEL (reference sequence). The CDR3 has 14 residues. This chain's CDR3 is CASSSTGRRTEAFF. The CDR3 nucleotides read TGTGCCAGCAGCTCCACAGGGCGCAGGACTGAAGCTTTCTTT.

This clonotype was detected only a few times. This chain links TRBV29-1 with TRBJ2-1; D may correspond to TRBD1 or TRBD2 (7 bases each). The CDR3 totals 13 residues. Trimming took off 7 bases at V and 2 bases at J, with 12 bases between the two ends. Germline V gene sequence: CDR1 SQVTM, CDR2 ANQGSEA. CDR3 sequence (DNA): TGCAGCGGGCAGGGGGGGGCCTACAATGAGCAGTTCTTC. Translating gives CSGQGGAYNEQFF.

The chain links TRBV5-6 to TRBJ1-4; weak D call: TRBD1 (5 bases). This CDR3 region has 15 residues. CDR1 is SGHDT and CDR2 is YYEEEE in the germline V gene. The germline V and J ends were trimmed by 4 bases and 4 bases, with 14 bases remaining between them. The CDR3 bases are TGTGCCAGCAGCCCCCTGGGGGGACTTAATGAAAAACTGTTTTTT. Its translation: CASSPLGGLNEKLFF.

The V call is TRBV9, the J call TRBJ2-1, with 8 bases fitting TRBD2. This CDR3 region has 15 residues. Germline assignment: CDR1 SGDLS and CDR2 YYNGEE. V lost 2 bases to trimming and J lost 2 bases; unmatched junction nucleotides: 3. CDR3 residues: CASSVSGNPYNEQFF. For the CDR3, the DNA is TGTGCCAGCAGCGTTAGCGGGAATCCCTACAATGAGCAGTTCTTC.

This chain connects TRBV4-2 to TRBJ1-6, with D hard to call. In germline, CDR1 is LGHNA, CDR2 YNFKEQ. The V gene lost 4 bases and the J gene lost 0 bases, with 13 bases spanning the gap. The CDR3 has 17 residues. Here the CDR3 reads CASSPGVLSSYNSPLHF. Written as DNA, the CDR3 is TGTGCCAGCAGCCCCGGGGTACTCAGCTCCTATAATTCACCCCTCCACTTT.

This chain uses TRBV6-5 with TRBJ1-1; D is uncertain. From germline, CDR1 is MNHEY and CDR2 SVGAGI. There are 8 residues in the CDR3. The CDR3 region has the DNA TGTGAGAACACTGAAGCTTTCTTT. This codes for CENTEAFF.

The table lists this clonotype with many counts. This chain connects TRBV12-3 or TRBV12-4 to TRBJ1-1; D ambiguous. This CDR3 has 14 residues. V lost 6 bases, J lost 5 bases, and 16 bases lay in between. CDR3 region: CASSLVRWSTEAFF. The DNA for the CDR3 is TGTGCCAGCAGCTTGGTGCGGTGGAGTACTGAAGCTTTCTTT.

The sample holds many counts of this clonotype. V usage is TRBV12-3 or TRBV12-4 and J usage is TRBJ2-1; D unclear. V lost 6 bases and J lost 10, with 13 bases in between. The CDR3 is made up of 12 amino acids. This chain's CDR3 is CASRGPHLEQFF. In DNA form, the CDR3 reads TGTGCCAGCAGGGGCCCCCACCTGGAGCAGTTCTTC.

V usage is TRBV27 and J usage is TRBJ1-4; D is unclear. The CDR3 totals 13 residues. The V end was cut by 6 bases, the J end by 5 bases, with 10 bases between. The germline V gene has CDR1 MNHEY and CDR2 SMNVEV (reference sequence). The CDR3 DNA is TGTGCCAGCAGGCCCGAACCAAATGAAAAACTGTTTTTT. Amino acid sequence: CASRPEPNEKLFF.

This clonotype has a handful of counts. The chain joins TRBV3-1 to TRBJ2-1; a weak D match, TRBD2 (5 bases). Deletions cut 4 bases from V and 6 bases from J, with 13 bases between. Looked up from germline, CDR1 is LGHDT and CDR2 is YNNKEL (reference sequence). The CDR3 consists of 14 residues. CDR3 in amino acids: CASSLADFPNEQFF. The CDR3 nucleotides read TGTGCCAGCAGCCTCGCGGACTTCCCCAATGAGCAGTTCTTC.

This clonotype was counted a few times. The chain couples TRBV3-1 to TRBJ1-3; D is unclear. The CDR3 has 13 amino acids. Germline loops: CDR1 LGHDT, CDR2 YNNKEL (reference sequence). The V end lost 3 bases, the J end lost 5 bases, and 8 bases lay between the germline ends. The CDR3 sequence: CASSQEGRNTIYF. The CDR3, as DNA: TGTGCCAGCAGCCAGGAAGGACGAAACACCATATATTTT.

The chain recombines TRBV20-1 with TRBJ2-1; the D gene is possibly TRBD2 (6 bases). CDR1 and CDR2 from the germline V gene are DFQATT and SNEGSKA (reference sequence). V was pared by 0 bases and J by 1 base, with 10 bases between. This CDR3 region has 15 residues. For the CDR3, the DNA is TGCAGTGCTAGAGAGGAGGGAGTGTCCTACAATGAGCAGTTCTTC. As protein: CSAREEGVSYNEQFF.

The V gene is TRBV27, the J gene TRBJ2-1; D remains ambiguous. Trimming removed 8 bases at V and 4 bases at J, with 18 bases between. Germline lookup yields CDR1 MNHEY and CDR2 SMNVEV (reference sequence). This CDR3 has 15 amino acids. DNA for the CDR3: TGTGCCAGCGGACCTTTAGGACCCAAATACAATGAGCAGTTCTTC. Its protein is CASGPLGPKYNEQFF.

This clonotype has more than one count but fewer than ten. The chain links TRBV10-1 to TRBJ2-1, with TRBD2 identical over 10 bases. Germline V CDR1 and CDR2: WNHNN, SYGVQD (reference sequence). The CDR3 loop spans 15 amino acids. With 3 bases clipped from V and 9 bases from J, the junction kept 8 bases outside the gene matches. The DNA for the CDR3 is TGCGCCAGCAGTGAATGGTCTAGCGGGAGTGGTGAGCAGTTCTTC. As protein: CASSEWSSGSGEQFF.

This chain connects TRBV6-2 or TRBV6-3 to TRBJ2-5; TRBD2 matches 9 bases. Germline V lookup: CDR1 MNHEY, CDR2 SVGEGT. This CDR3 spans 16 amino acids. V shed 4 bases, J shed 5 bases, and the junction held 11 bases outside the gene matches. The CDR3 spells CASSSLIAGDEETQYF. The CDR3 nucleotides read TGTGCCAGCAGTTCCCTCATAGCGGGAGATGAGGAGACCCAGTACTTC.

This clonotype was seen more than once but under ten times. V usage is TRBV12-5 and J usage is TRBJ2-7; the match to TRBD1 covers 7 bases. Germline-derived CDR1 and CDR2 are LGHNT and FRNRAP. The CDR3 covers 12 residues. The V and J ends lost 6 bases and 4 bases, in that order; junction bases with no gene match: 3. CDR3 nucleotides: TGTGCTAGTGGCCCACAGGGGTACGAGCAGTACTTC. Protein sequence: CASGPQGYEQYF. The full variable domain, rest sourced from reference TRBV12-5 and TRBJ2-7, is DARVTQTPRHKVTEMGQEVTMRCQPILGHNTVFWYRQTMMQGLELLAYFRNRAPLDDSGMPKDRFSAEMPDATLATLKIQPSEPRDSAVYFCASGPQGYEQYFGPGTRLTVT.

This clonotype appeared many times. The J gene is TRBJ2-7, the V gene TRBV7-2; D uncertain. V was cut by 5 bases and J by 5 bases, with 7 bases left in between. This CDR3 has 11 residues. The V gene's germline CDR1 is SGHTA and CDR2 FQGNSA. The CDR3, as DNA: TGTGCCAGCAGCATCTTAAACGAGCAGTACTTC. This encodes CASSILNEQYF.

CDR3 in amino acids: CASSYGLVGTDYEQYF. CDR3 nucleotides: TGTGCCAGCAGTTACGGTTTAGTGGGGACAGACTACGAGCAGTACTTC. This chain joins TRBV6-5 and TRBJ2-7, with 7 positions matching TRBD1. The J segment lost 3 bases and the V segment lost 2 bases, leaving 10 bases of the junction unmatched. The CDR3 is 16 residues long. Germline V gene data show CDR1 as MNHEY and CDR2 as SVGAGI.